The 10 T cell receptor beta chains given below trace back to one sample, sequenced in a study of cytomegalovirus exposure and HLA in healthy donors. It was with 60 Vbeta and 13 Jbeta primers that the PCR ran. The table came from immunoSEQ multiplex PCR; TCRdb's copy has only in-frame clones and leaves some out. The sample consists of 110,000 to 150,000 clones, roughly 79% of them appearing once. Sequenced material: PBMCs. These receptors originate from a woman aged 40-49 years in good health and CMV-seronegative.

The chain combines TRBV15 with TRBJ1-2; no clear D gene. Germline assignment: CDR1 LNHNV and CDR2 YYDKDF (reference sequence). V shed 0 bases and J shed 2 bases, with 16 bases lying between them. The CDR3 runs to 17 residues. CDR3 amino acids: CATSREYPDLQNYGYTF. In nucleotides, the CDR3 is TGTGCCACCAGCAGAGAATATCCAGATTTACAGAACTATGGCTACACCTTC.

The chain links TRBV7-6 to TRBJ1-2; D call uncertain. Germline CDR1 SGHVS, CDR2 FNYEAQ. The CDR3 runs 14 residues. Trimming stripped 2 bases from V and 4 bases from J, with 11 bases between. This chain's CDR3 is CASSLSTGSYGYTF. CDR3 sequence (DNA): TGTGCCAGCAGCTTAAGCACGGGAAGCTATGGCTACACCTTC.

The gene calls are TRBV7-2 and TRBJ2-2, with D possibly matching TRBD2 (6 bases). V was shortened by 4 bases and J by 2 bases, with 11 bases between the two germline ends. The CDR3 extends over 15 amino acids. Per the germline V gene, CDR1 is SGHTA and CDR2 is FQGNSA. The CDR3, as DNA: TGTGCCAGCAGCTACGGGAGTGTCAACACCGGGGAGCTGTTTTTT. Residues: CASSYGSVNTGELFF.

The chain recombines TRBV9 with TRBJ2-2, with 8 bases lining up with TRBD1. CDR1 is SGDLS, CDR2 YYNGEE, per germline. The J segment lost 3 bases and the V segment lost 1 base, leaving 5 bases of the junction unmatched. The CDR3 runs to 16 residues. This CDR3 is CASSVSGGWDTGELFF. The CDR3 nucleotides read TGTGCCAGCAGCGTATCAGGGGGCTGGGACACCGGGGAGCTGTTTTTT.

The V call is TRBV14, the J call TRBJ1-1; D call uncertain. Germline CDR1 is SGHDN and CDR2 is FVKESK. Trimming stripped 4 bases from V and 4 bases from J, with 16 bases between. The CDR3 sequence is 15 residues long. CDR3 sequence (DNA): TGTGCCAGCAGCCTCTTGGGCCCCAGGTCCACTGAAGCTTTCTTT. Amino acids: CASSLLGPRSTEAFF.

In DNA form, the CDR3 reads TGTGCCAGCTCACCACCCCTACCAGGGGGAGGTGGCACTAATGAAAAACTGTTTTTT. Translation: CASSPPLPGGGGTNEKLFF. The chain uses TRBV18 and TRBJ1-4, with 7 bases lining up with TRBD1. Looked up from germline, CDR1 is KGHSH and CDR2 is LQKENI. The CDR3 is 19 amino acids. The V gene end was trimmed by 0 bases and the J gene end by 2 bases; junction bases not matched to a gene: 12.

The V call is TRBV9, the J call TRBJ2-7; TRBD2 matches at 7 bases. Germline CDR1 and CDR2: SGDLS and YYNGEE. The CDR3 is 16 residues long. The V segment lost 4 bases and the J segment 2 bases; nucleotides outside the gene matches: 12. CDR3 residues: CASSTREGRGPYEQYF. CDR3 bases: TGTGCCAGCAGCACGAGGGAGGGAAGGGGCCCCTACGAGCAGTACTTC.

The chain has TRBV9 and TRBJ2-7; TRBD2 aligns across 9 bases. Germline loops: CDR1 SGDLS, CDR2 YYNGEE. The CDR3 loop spans 15 amino acids. J was trimmed by 3 bases and V by 3 bases; bases with no gene match: 7. The CDR3 nucleotides are TGTGCCAGCAGCGGAGGGACTAGCAGTTTCTACGAGCAGTACTTC. Protein sequence: CASSGGTSSFYEQYF.

The chain carries TRBV7-9 and TRBJ2-7; 7 bases agree with TRBD1. There are 16 residues in the CDR3. Germline trimming cut 5 bases from V and 2 bases from J; bases unmatched to any gene: 12. The germline V gene has CDR1 SEHNR and CDR2 FQNEAQ (reference sequence). The CDR3 spells CASSAYRDRGTYEQYF. The DNA for the CDR3 is TGTGCCAGCAGCGCTTACCGGGACAGAGGGACCTACGAGCAGTACTTC.

The chain combines TRBV11-2 with TRBJ2-4, with a possible D match to TRBD1 (6 bases). The CDR3 is 14 residues long. Germline loops: CDR1 SGHAT, CDR2 FQNNGV. Between the trimmed V and J ends, which lost 5 bases and 6 bases, there was a span of 14 bases. The CDR3: CASSPGTRRNIQYF. The CDR3 region has the DNA TGTGCCAGCAGCCCGGGGACACGGCGAAACATTCAGTACTTC.